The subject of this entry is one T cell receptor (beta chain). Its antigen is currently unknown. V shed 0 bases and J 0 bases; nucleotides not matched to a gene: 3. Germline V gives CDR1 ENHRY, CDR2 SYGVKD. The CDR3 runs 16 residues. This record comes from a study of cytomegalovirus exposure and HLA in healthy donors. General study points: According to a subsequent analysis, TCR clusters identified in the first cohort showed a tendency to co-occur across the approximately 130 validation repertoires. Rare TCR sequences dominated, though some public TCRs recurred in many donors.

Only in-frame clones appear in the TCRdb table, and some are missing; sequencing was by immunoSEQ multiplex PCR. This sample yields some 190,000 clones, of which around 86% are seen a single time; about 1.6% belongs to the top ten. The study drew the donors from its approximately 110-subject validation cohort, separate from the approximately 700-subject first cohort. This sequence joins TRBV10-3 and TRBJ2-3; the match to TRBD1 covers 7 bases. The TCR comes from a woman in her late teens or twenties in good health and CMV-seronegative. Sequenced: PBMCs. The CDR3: CAISESQGVSTDTQYF. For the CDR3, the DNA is TGTGCCATCAGTGAGTCGCAGGGGGTGAGCACAGATACGCAGTATTTT.